This T cell receptor (beta chain) was sequenced for a study of cytomegalovirus exposure and HLA in healthy donors. Concerning this clone: Its target is not known.

With 60 Vbeta and 13 Jbeta primers, the PCR was carried out. TCRdb's table, derived via immunoSEQ multiplex PCR, lists solely in-frame clones and lacks some. The top ten clones hold about 0.63% of a sample with around 200,000 clones, around three quarters of them seen once. Overall study results and limits: With later analysis, a missense DCLRE1C variant became linked to TCR beta V- and J-gene trimming.

The origin of this receptor is a boy between 5 and 17 years old in good health and CMV-seronegative. Specimen: PBMCs.

CDR3 DNA sequence: TGTGCCAGTACCGCGACAGGGGGAGAACTCGAGCAGTACTTC. This codes for CASTATGGELEQYF. V and J are TRBV19 and TRBJ2-7; 9 bases line up with TRBD1. V shed 7 bases and J 6 bases; nucleotides not matched to a gene: 10. Germline assignment: CDR1 LNHDA and CDR2 SQIVND (reference sequence). The CDR3 extends over 14 amino acids.